The clone carrying this T cell receptor beta chain was seen once. Antigen unknown. V was shortened by 4 bases and J by 9 bases, with 16 bases between the two germline ends. The V gene's germline CDR1 is SEHNR and CDR2 FQNEAQ (reference sequence). There are 13 residues in the CDR3. The data derive from a study of vaccination effects on CD4 cells after COVID-19. Study-level results: Cross-reactivity toward common cold coronaviruses was confined to only 1 of 255 vaccine-induced clones in healthy vaccinees.

Method: immunoSEQ multiplex PCR; TCRdb's copy keeps in-frame clones and lacks some. Among tens of thousands of clones listed, roughly 73% were seen once. Ahead of sequencing, the ViraFEST assay grew antigen-specific CD4+ T cells using viral peptide pools. The culture ran for 10 days before CD4+ T cells were isolated. Participants got two doses of BNT162b2 or mRNA-1273 vaccine. Vaccine recipients lacked prior SARS-CoV-2 infection and had negative nucleocapsid antibodies. Researchers reported culturing 1.5 million to 2 million PBMC in each well, adding around 10 IU/ml IL-2 and 9 to 10 ug/ml peptides. The genes are TRBV7-9 and TRBJ2-7; no clear D. The sequenced sample was CD4+ T cells from PBMCs cultured with HCoV-OC43 spike peptides, obtained after COVID-19 vaccination. Subset denoted: HCoV-OC43 spike overlapping peptide pool stimulation. This clonotype was sampled from a human donor who received a COVID-19 vaccine. CDR3 sequence: CASSCSFWVSQYV. In nucleotides, the CDR3 is TGTGCCAGCAGCTGCTCCTTTTGGGTTTCGCAGTACGTC.